The following is a T cell receptor beta chain sequence with its context. Extractions gave at least 5 micrograms of total RNA per sample. PCR was performed a second time for roughly 7 to 12 cycles using a sample-barcoded 5' primer and a J-beta primer mix. TCRdb independently ran MiXCR on the 5' RACE reads; one entry per CDR3 protein. The table lists around 500,000 distinct CDR3 sequences, around 50% of them singletons, with 20% to 25% in the top ten. Trimming took off 3 bases at V and 7 bases at J, with 10 bases between the two ends. CDR3 size: 14 residues. CDR1 and CDR2 from the germline V gene are SGHTA and FQGNSA. The data stem from a study of blood T cells in healthy people across ages.

The receptor was derived from an elderly man in good health. The chain carries TRBV7-2 and TRBJ1-6; no clear D gene. The sequenced sample consisted of blood. The CDR3 region has the DNA TGTGCCAGCAGCTTGCCCGGCGGGAATTCACCCCTCCACTTT. It is translated as CASSLPGGNSPLHF.